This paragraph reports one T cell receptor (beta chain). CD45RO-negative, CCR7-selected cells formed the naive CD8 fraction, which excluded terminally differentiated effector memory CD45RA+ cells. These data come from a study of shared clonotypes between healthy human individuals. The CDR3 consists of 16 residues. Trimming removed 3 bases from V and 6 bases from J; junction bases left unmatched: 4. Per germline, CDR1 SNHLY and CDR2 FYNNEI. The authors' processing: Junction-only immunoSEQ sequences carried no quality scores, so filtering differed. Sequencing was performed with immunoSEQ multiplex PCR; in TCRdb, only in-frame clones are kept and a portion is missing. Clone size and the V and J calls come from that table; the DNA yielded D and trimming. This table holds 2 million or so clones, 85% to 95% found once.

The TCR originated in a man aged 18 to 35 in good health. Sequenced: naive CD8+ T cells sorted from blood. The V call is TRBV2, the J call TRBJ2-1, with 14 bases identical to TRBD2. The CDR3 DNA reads TGTGCCAGCAGTGAGGACGGGACTAGCGGGAGCAATGAGCAGTTCTTC. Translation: CASSEDGTSGSNEQFF.